One sample yielded the 2 T cell receptor beta chains listed below, sequenced in a study of blood T cell repertoires in COVID-19. Here immunoSEQ multiplex PCR was the method, and the copy in TCRdb shows in-frame clones only, minus some. The data show 150,000 to 190,000 clones, 80% to 90% seen once. The specimen sequenced was peripheral blood. These receptors were collected from a woman aged 55-69 years with COVID-19, enrolled during active disease.

The rearrangement joins TRBV15 to TRBJ2-7; the D is unclear. Germline CDR1 reads LNHNV; CDR2 reads YYDKDF (reference sequence). The ends were cut back, 9 bases at V and 1 base at J, with 10 bases in the middle. The CDR3 runs to 12 residues. The CDR3 protein is CATMAVSYEQYV. The DNA of the CDR3 is TGTGCCACGATGGCCGTTTCCTACGAGCAGTACGTC.

This chain links TRBV27 with TRBJ1-4, with D possibly matching TRBD1 (6 bases). Trimming left V 6 bases short and J 5 bases short, with 16 bases between. Germline V CDR1 and CDR2: MNHEY, SMNVEV (reference sequence). The CDR3 consists of 15 residues. The CDR3, as DNA: TGTGCCAGCAGGCTGTCCGGGACACTAAATGAAAAACTGTTTTTT. It specifies CASRLSGTLNEKLFF.